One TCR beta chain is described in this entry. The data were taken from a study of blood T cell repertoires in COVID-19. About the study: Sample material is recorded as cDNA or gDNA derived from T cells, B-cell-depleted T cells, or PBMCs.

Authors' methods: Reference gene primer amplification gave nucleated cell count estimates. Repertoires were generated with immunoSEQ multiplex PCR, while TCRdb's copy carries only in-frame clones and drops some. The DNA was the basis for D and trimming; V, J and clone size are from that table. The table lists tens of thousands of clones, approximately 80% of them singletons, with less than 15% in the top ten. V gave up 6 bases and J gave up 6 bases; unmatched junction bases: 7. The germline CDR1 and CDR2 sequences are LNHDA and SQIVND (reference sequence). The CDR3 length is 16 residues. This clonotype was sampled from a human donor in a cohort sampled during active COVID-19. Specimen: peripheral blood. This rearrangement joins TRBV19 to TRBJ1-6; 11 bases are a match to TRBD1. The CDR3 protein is CASRISGTGGNSPLHF. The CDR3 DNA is TGTGCCAGTAGGATCTCCGGGACAGGGGGTAATTCACCCCTCCACTTT.